This section outlines one T cell receptor (beta chain) sequence together with its context. Authors' methods: Amplification with reference gene primers provided the estimates of nucleated cell counts. The method was immunoSEQ multiplex PCR; TCRdb's version includes in-frame clones alone and lacks a portion of them. That table furnishes V, J and clone size, whereas the DNA furnished D and trimming. The data show 250,000 to 300,000 clones, about 90% seen once. Participants reported their clinical history, and cohort assignment relied on those reports. This sample is part of a study of blood T cell repertoires in COVID-19. In the study overall: PBMCs, B-cell-depleted T cells, or T cells were the source of the cDNA or gDNA that made up the material.

The sequenced material came from PBMCs or T cells enriched from blood (not recorded which). This clonotype was obtained from an older woman who had recovered from COVID-19.

CDR3 sequence reads: CASTLTTDTQYF. CDR3 nucleotides: TGTGCCAGCACACTCACCACAGATACGCAGTATTTT. This chain joins TRBV7-9 and TRBJ2-3; D gene unclear. From germline, CDR1 is SEHNR and CDR2 FQNEAQ (reference sequence). The CDR3 totals 12 residues. The V end was cut by 7 bases, the J end by 2 bases, with 7 bases between.